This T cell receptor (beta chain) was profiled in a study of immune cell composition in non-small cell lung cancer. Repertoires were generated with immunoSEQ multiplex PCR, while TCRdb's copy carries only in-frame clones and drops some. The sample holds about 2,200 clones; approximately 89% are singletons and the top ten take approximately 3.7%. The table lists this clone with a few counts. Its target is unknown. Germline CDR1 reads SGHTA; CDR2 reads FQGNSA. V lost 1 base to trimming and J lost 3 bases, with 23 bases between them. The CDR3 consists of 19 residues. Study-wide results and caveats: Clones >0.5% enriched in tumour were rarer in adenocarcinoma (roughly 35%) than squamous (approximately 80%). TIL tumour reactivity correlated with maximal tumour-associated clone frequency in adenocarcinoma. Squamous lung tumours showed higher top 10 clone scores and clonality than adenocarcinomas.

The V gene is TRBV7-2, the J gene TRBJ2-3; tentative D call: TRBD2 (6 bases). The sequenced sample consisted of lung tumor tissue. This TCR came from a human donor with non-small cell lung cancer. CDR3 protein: CASSLDVGLGGTATDTQYF. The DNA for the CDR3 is TGTGCCAGCAGCTTAGACGTTGGGCTGGGCGGGACTGCTACAGATACGCAGTATTTT.